These 29 T cell receptor beta chains share one sample of origin, sequenced in a study of technical replicates of blood from a handful of donors. Some clones are missing from TCRdb's copy, which holds only in-frame ones; the method was immunoSEQ multiplex PCR. The data hold about 89,000 clones, with approximately 96% observed a single time. The sequenced sample consisted of T cells isolated from PBMCs. The receptors stem from a human donor in good health.

V and J are TRBV9 and TRBJ2-1, with TRBD2 matching 9 bases. CDR1 is SGDLS, CDR2 YYNGEE, per germline. This CDR3 has 15 amino acids. V lost 0 bases, J lost 10 bases, and 8 bases stayed unmatched. The CDR3 DNA follows: TGTGCCAGCAGCGTAGATTGGCGGGGGGGCCTCGAGCAGTTCTTC. Its translation: CASSVDWRGGLEQFF.

The rearrangement links TRBV10-3 to TRBJ2-1; possibly TRBD1 for D (5 bases). Germline V gene data show CDR1 as ENHRY and CDR2 as SYGVKD. Trimming stripped 10 bases from V and 5 bases from J, with 9 bases between. This CDR3 has 11 residues. The CDR3 sequence is CASRQNNEQFF. In nucleotides, the CDR3 is TGTGCCAGCCGACAGAACAATGAGCAGTTCTTC.

The gene calls are TRBV30 and TRBJ1-2; D may be TRBD1 (5 bases). Trimming cost V 0 bases and J 7 bases, with 9 bases left between them. Per the germline V gene, CDR1 is GTSNPN and CDR2 is SVGIG (reference sequence). This CDR3 is built from 12 residues. The CDR3, as DNA: TGTGCCTGGAGTGTATTGGGGGGTGGCTACACCTTC. Its protein is CAWSVLGGGYTF.

V is TRBV5-6 and J is TRBJ2-2, with 9 bases identical to TRBD1. The CDR3 is made up of 16 amino acids. J lost 6 bases, V lost 4 bases, and 10 bases had no gene match. Germline V gives CDR1 SGHDT, CDR2 YYEEEE. The CDR3, as DNA: TGTGCCAGCAGCCTCCCTTGGGACAGGGTCCCCGGGGAGCTGTTTTTT. This codes for CASSLPWDRVPGELFF. Together with reference TRBV5-6 and TRBJ2-2, the CDR3 gives the full variable domain: DAGVTQSPTHLIKTRGQQVTLRCSPKSGHDTVSWYQQALGQGPQFIFQYYEEEERQRGNFPDRFSGHQFPNYSSELNVNALLLGDSALYLCASSLPWDRVPGELFFGEGSRLTVL.

In its sample, this clone was seen once. This chain joins TRBV6-5 and TRBJ1-2; D unclear. CDR3 length: 14 amino acids. Between the trimmed V and J ends, which lost 7 bases and 3 bases, there was a span of 15 bases. Germline loops: CDR1 MNHEY, CDR2 SVGAGI. The CDR3 DNA reads as TGTGCCAGCACCAAACGGCCAGGCGACTATGGCTACACCTTC. Its translation is CASTKRPGDYGYTF.

The rearrangement links TRBV6-4 to TRBJ2-2, with 10 nucleotides matching TRBD1. This CDR3 is 15 amino acids long. Germline loops: CDR1 MRHNA, CDR2 SNTAGT. Unmatched junction bases numbered 2, after V lost 3 bases and J lost 4 bases. The CDR3 spells CASSETGGGTGELFF. Here the CDR3 DNA reads TGTGCCAGCAGTGAGACAGGGGGCGGCACCGGGGAGCTGTTTTTT.

V usage is TRBV7-8 and J usage is TRBJ1-5; 8 bases are a match to TRBD1. Germline V gene data show CDR1 as SGHVS and CDR2 as FQNEAQ. CDR3 size: 15 residues. The V gene end was trimmed by 5 bases and the J gene end by 4 bases; junction bases not matched to a gene: 7. The CDR3: CASSASRQGNQPQHF. The CDR3 coding sequence is TGTGCCAGCAGCGCCTCTAGACAGGGGAATCAGCCCCAGCATTTT.

V gene TRBV29-1 combines with J gene TRBJ1-1; a possible D gene is TRBD1 (6 bases). In germline, CDR1 is SQVTM, CDR2 ANQGSEA. The CDR3 is made up of 13 amino acids. Trimming left V 7 bases short and J 6 bases short, with 18 bases between. Here the CDR3 DNA reads TGCAGCGCCGTAGGCTCAGGGGCGGCTGAAGCTTTCTTT. Protein: CSAVGSGAAEAFF.

This clone was counted a single time. This chain joins TRBV2 and TRBJ1-5, with TRBD1 matching over 7 bases. Germline V lookup: CDR1 SNHLY, CDR2 FYNNEI. Trimming cost V 9 bases and J 3 bases; bases outside gene matches: 8. The CDR3 runs 14 residues. Here the CDR3 reads CASRGTADNQPQHF. DNA of the CDR3: TGTGCCAGTAGGGGGACAGCCGACAATCAGCCCCAGCATTTT.

The chain is built from TRBV5-1 and TRBJ2-5, with 8 bases matching TRBD2. Germline V lookup: CDR1 SGHRS, CDR2 YFSETQ. The CDR3 spans 16 residues. Trimming removed 0 bases from V and 4 bases from J; junction bases left unmatched: 8. Written as DNA, the CDR3 is TGCGCCAGCAGCTTGGGAATGACTAGCGAGGGAGAGACCCAGTACTTC. The encoded protein is CASSLGMTSEGETQYF.

The genes are TRBV6-5 and TRBJ2-7; the match to TRBD1 covers 8 bases. CDR3 size: 15 residues. In germline, CDR1 is MNHEY, CDR2 SVGAGI. V was clipped by 6 bases and J by 3 bases; unmatched bases: 10. The CDR3 is CASSRGQGGVYEQYF. The CDR3 DNA is TGTGCCAGCAGCCGCGGACAGGGCGGTGTCTACGAGCAGTACTTC.

The CDR3 loop is CASSSWAGSQNNEQFF. The CDR3 DNA follows: TGTGCCAGCAGCTCCTGGGCCGGGAGCCAGAACAATGAGCAGTTCTTC. The V call is TRBV5-6, the J call TRBJ2-1; TRBD2 might be the D (6 bases). Trimming shortened V by 3 bases and J by 5 bases, and 18 bases separated the two germline ends. Looked up from germline, CDR1 is SGHDT and CDR2 is YYEEEE. The CDR3 covers 16 residues.

This sequence joins TRBV14 and TRBJ2-2; D is uncertain. CDR3 length: 14 amino acids. Germline CDR1 and CDR2: SGHDN and FVKESK. Trimming took off 4 bases at V and 8 bases at J, with 14 bases between the two ends. The CDR3 region has the DNA TGTGCCAGCAGCCCGACGGTATTGGAGGGGGAGCTGTTTTTT. Translating it yields CASSPTVLEGELFF.

In DNA, the CDR3 is TGTGCCAGCAGCTCCGAACAGAGCTCCTACGAGCAGTACTTC. Its protein is CASSSEQSSYEQYF. The chain has TRBV7-9 and TRBJ2-7; D unresolved. CDR1 is SEHNR and CDR2 is FQNEAQ in the germline V gene (reference sequence). The CDR3 is 14 residues long. V lost 4 bases and J 0 bases, leaving 10 bases between the germline ends.

In this sample, this clone turned up once. This chain links TRBV7-3 with TRBJ2-1; TRBD2 might be the D (7 bases). Germline loops: CDR1 SGHTA, CDR2 FQGTGA. Trimming took 0 bases from V and 6 from J, leaving 15 bases between them. The CDR3 loop spans 16 amino acids. This chain's CDR3 is CASSLTEGDYGNEQFF. In DNA form, the CDR3 reads TGTGCCAGCAGCTTAACGGAGGGGGACTACGGCAATGAGCAGTTCTTC.

The chain carries TRBV7-8 and TRBJ2-5; 11 nucleotides agree with TRBD2. The V gene's germline CDR1 is SGHVS and CDR2 FQNEAQ. The CDR3 is made up of 15 amino acids. V shed 6 bases, J shed 5 bases, and the junction held 8 bases outside the gene matches. CDR3 nucleotides: TGTGCCAGCAGGGTTAGCGGGGGGGCCGTGGAGACCCAGTACTTC. The encoded protein is CASRVSGGAVETQYF.

The chain uses TRBV27 and TRBJ1-3; 11 nucleotides agree with TRBD1. Germline-derived CDR1 and CDR2 are MNHEY and SMNVEV (reference sequence). V trimming: 4 bases; J trimming: 4 bases; junction bases outside the gene matches: 6. The CDR3 runs to 16 residues. CDR3 sequence (DNA): TGTGCCAGCAGTTCAAGGACAGGGGGCCTAGGAAACACCATATATTTT. Translation gives CASSSRTGGLGNTIYF.

The CDR3 here is CASRSTGGSVETQYF. The CDR3 DNA reads as TGTGCCAGCAGGAGTACAGGGGGCTCGGTGGAGACCCAGTACTTC. The chain carries TRBV2 and TRBJ2-5; 9 nucleotides align to TRBD1. V trimming: 6 bases; J trimming: 5 bases; junction bases outside the gene matches: 10. The CDR3 spans 15 residues. Germline loops: CDR1 SNHLY, CDR2 FYNNEI. Full variable domain (outside the CDR3, taken from reference TRBV2 and TRBJ2-5): EPEVTQTPSHQVTQMGQEVILRCVPISNHLYFYWYRQILGQKVEFLVSFYNNEISEKSEIFDDQFSVERPDGSNFTLKIRSTKLEDSAMYFCASRSTGGSVETQYFGPGTRLLVL.

The rearrangement joins TRBV9 to TRBJ2-1; a possible D gene is TRBD2 (5 bases). Germline V gene sequence: CDR1 SGDLS, CDR2 YYNGEE. The V end lost 2 bases, the J end lost 5 bases, and 11 bases lay between the germline ends. This CDR3 is 14 amino acids long. In nucleotides, the CDR3 is TGTGCCAGCAGCGTCTGGGGAGTGGACAATGAGCAGTTCTTC. Amino acid sequence: CASSVWGVDNEQFF.

V is TRBV12-1 and J is TRBJ1-5; the table's D call TRBD1 went unverified against the DNA. TRBV12-1 is listed as a pseudogene. CDR3 length: 16 residues. As DNA, the CDR3 is TGTGCCAGCAGCAAATGTACAGGGCCCCTTGATCAGCCCCAGCATTTT. As protein: CASSKCTGPLDQPQHF.

This chain links TRBV11-2 with TRBJ2-1; 13 bases line up with TRBD2. V gave up 5 bases and J gave up 3 bases; unmatched junction bases: 10. CDR3 length equals 18 residues. Germline-derived CDR1 and CDR2 are SGHAT and FQNNGV. The CDR3 sequence is CASSPRGGTSGNYNEQFF. The CDR3 coding sequence is TGTGCCAGCAGCCCCCGGGGAGGGACTAGCGGGAACTACAATGAGCAGTTCTTC.

The V and J genes are TRBV29-1 and TRBJ2-7; 8 nucleotides agree with TRBD2. The CDR3 totals 14 residues. V shed 2 bases, J shed 7 bases, and the junction held 10 bases outside the gene matches. Per the germline V gene, CDR1 is SQVTM and CDR2 is ANQGSEA. The CDR3 region is CSVETSGSWGEQYF. CDR3 DNA: TGCAGCGTTGAAACTAGCGGAAGTTGGGGAGAGCAGTACTTC.

This clone has only one observation. J is TRBJ2-3 and V is TRBV19, with 9 bases fitting TRBD1. The J segment lost 2 bases and the V segment lost 5 bases, leaving 8 bases of the junction unmatched. Germline V gene data show CDR1 as LNHDA and CDR2 as SQIVND (reference sequence). The CDR3 runs to 16 residues. CDR3 coding DNA: TGTGCCAGTAGTCACATCGGGACAGGGAACACAGATACGCAGTATTTT. Protein product: CASSHIGTGNTDTQYF.

The chain joins TRBV9 to TRBJ2-1; 8 bases map to TRBD2. Per the germline V gene, CDR1 is SGDLS and CDR2 is YYNGEE. There are 17 residues in the CDR3. V shed 4 bases and J 0 bases; nucleotides not matched to a gene: 9. The CDR3 reads CASSPHGRGASYNEQFF. CDR3 nucleotides: TGTGCCAGCAGCCCCCACGGGCGGGGGGCCTCCTACAATGAGCAGTTCTTC.

The rearrangement links TRBV10-3 to TRBJ2-3, with D possibly being TRBD1 (5 bases). Germline loops: CDR1 ENHRY, CDR2 SYGVKD. CDR3 length: 14 residues. V lost 2 bases, J lost 1 base, and 7 bases lay in between. The CDR3, as DNA: TGTGCCATCAGTGAGACAGGCCGCACAGATACGCAGTATTTT. Protein product: CAISETGRTDTQYF.

V and J are TRBV18 and TRBJ2-3, with no clear D. The CDR3 runs to 12 residues. The germline gives CDR1 KGHSH, CDR2 LQKENI. V lost 3 bases and J 4 bases, leaving 5 bases between the germline ends. CDR3 nucleotide sequence: TGTGCCAGCTCACCGCGATCAGATACGCAGTATTTT. This sequence encodes CASSPRSDTQYF.

This chain connects TRBV27 to TRBJ2-7, with TRBD1 matching 8 bases. The CDR3 loop spans 14 amino acids. Germline V gene lookup returns CDR1 MNHEY and CDR2 SMNVEV (reference sequence). Germline trimming cut 2 bases from V and 6 bases from J; bases unmatched to any gene: 6. As DNA, the CDR3 is TGTGCCAGCAGTTTACTGGACAGGGTAGGCGAGCAGTACTTC. It codes for CASSLLDRVGEQYF.

The chain couples TRBV7-9 to TRBJ2-1; 14 positions agree with TRBD2. Unmatched junction bases numbered 10, after V lost 5 bases and J lost 1 base. Germline CDR1 SEHNR, CDR2 FQNEAQ (reference sequence). The CDR3 is made up of 19 amino acids. CDR3 residues: CASSPSGTSGSRSYNEQFF. The CDR3 region has the DNA TGTGCCAGCAGCCCGAGCGGGACTAGCGGGAGTCGTTCCTACAATGAGCAGTTCTTC.

The chain couples TRBV7-3 to TRBJ2-2; no firm D call. Germline CDR1 is SGHTA and CDR2 is FQGTGA. V dropped 2 bases and J dropped 6 bases, with 10 bases sitting between them. CDR3 size: 14 residues. The chain's CDR3 is CASSLGLLSGELFF. CDR3 sequence (DNA): TGTGCCAGCAGCTTAGGCCTCCTGTCCGGGGAGCTGTTTTTT.